This paragraph covers one T cell receptor beta chain sequence. Primers: 60 Vbeta forward and 13 Jbeta reverse. Profiled with immunoSEQ multiplex PCR; TCRdb holds only in-frame clones, not every one. The sample includes approximately 180,000 clones, about 80% of them seen just once. The data derive from a study of cytomegalovirus exposure and HLA in healthy donors. V lost 4 bases and J lost 6; bases outside the gene matches: 3. Germline V lookup: CDR1 SGHDT, CDR2 YYEEEE. The CDR3 covers 12 residues. When sampled, the donors appeared nominally healthy, though they likely had unrecorded immune exposures. The TCR was taken from a woman in her twenties or thirties in good health and CMV-seronegative. The chain has TRBV5-6 and TRBJ2-7; 8 bases align to TRBD1. The sequencing input was PBMCs. The CDR3: CASSGRGREQYF. As DNA, the CDR3 is TGTGCCAGCAGCGGCAGGGGGCGCGAGCAGTACTTC.